These 32 T cell receptor beta chains were all obtained from the same sample, sequenced in a study of CD8 T cells in Susac syndrome. The RNA input was about 0.5 to 1 ug, and it was reverse transcribed with random hexamers. TCRdb redid the calling of the immunoSEQ multiplex PCR reads with MiXCR, one entry per CDR3 protein. In the table there are about 300,000 distinct CDR3 sequences, over 75% of which are singletons. The sample comprised CD8+ T cells from PBMCs. The receptors originated from a human donor with multiple sclerosis.

The chain has TRBV2 and TRBJ2-5; 12 nucleotides match TRBD2. With 6 bases clipped from V and 5 bases from J, the junction kept 7 bases outside the gene matches. The CDR3 sequence is 15 residues long. Germline CDR1 and CDR2: SNHLY and FYNNEI. The CDR3 coding sequence is TGTGCCAGCAGGTCTAGCGGGAGGGGACGGGAGACCCAGTACTTC. It yields the protein CASRSSGRGRETQYF.

The chain is built from TRBV28 and TRBJ2-7, with D unclear. The germline V gene has CDR1 MDHEN and CDR2 SYDVKM. With 2 bases removed from V and 5 bases from J, the gap between germline ends came to 10 bases. The CDR3 loop spans 13 amino acids. CDR3 amino acids: CASSLRRTHEQYF. DNA for the CDR3: TGTGCCAGCAGTTTAAGGCGCACCCACGAGCAGTACTTC.

This sequence joins TRBV4-1 and TRBJ2-7; D might be TRBD1 (6 bases). The CDR3 totals 15 residues. Trimming took off 3 bases at V and 3 bases at J, with 15 bases between the two ends. Germline values: CDR1 MGHRA, CDR2 YSYEKL. CDR3 DNA sequence: TGCGCCAGCAGCCACCCGCCCTGGGACATCTACGAGCAGTACTTC. This translates into CASSHPPWDIYEQYF.

The rearrangement links TRBV4-3 to TRBJ2-3; the D gene is possibly TRBD1 (6 bases). The germline gives CDR1 LGHNA, CDR2 YSLEER. The length of the CDR3 is 15 residues. The V end lost 1 base, the J end lost 8 bases, and 16 bases lay between the germline ends. CDR3 sequence reads: CASSQGPGAPVTQYF. CDR3 sequence (DNA): TGCGCCAGCAGCCAAGGGCCAGGGGCGCCTGTTACGCAGTATTTT.

This chain links TRBV7-9 with TRBJ1-1, with D possibly TRBD1 on 5 matching bases. Germline V CDR1 and CDR2: SEHNR, FQNEAQ (reference sequence). Trimming cost V 5 bases and J 4 bases, with 23 bases left between them. CDR3 length: 17 residues. The CDR3 DNA follows: TGTGCCAGCAGCCCGCAGGGAGGGCTCGAGGCAGGCACTGAAGCTTTCTTT. Protein product: CASSPQGGLEAGTEAFF.

Here the CDR3 reads CATSTGLGSNNEQFF. Here the CDR3 DNA reads TGTGCCACCAGTACGGGACTAGGAAGTAACAATGAGCAGTTCTTC. V gene TRBV24-1 combines with J gene TRBJ2-1, with 8 bases matching TRBD2. CDR3 length: 15 residues. Losses at the gene ends were 6 bases for V and 5 bases for J; bases not matched to a gene: 8. CDR1 and CDR2 (germline): KGHDR, SFDVKD.

The V and J genes are TRBV5-6 and TRBJ2-2, with D possibly matching TRBD2 (6 bases). This CDR3 region has 16 residues. The germline gives CDR1 SGHDT, CDR2 YYEEEE. V lost 4 bases, J lost 4 bases, and 17 bases lay in between. CDR3 sequence: CASSQKTGTFTGELFF. The CDR3 nucleotides read TGTGCCAGCAGCCAAAAGACCGGGACTTTCACCGGGGAGCTGTTTTTT.

The CDR3 region is CATSRASSDYEQYF. Here the CDR3 DNA reads TGTGCCACCTCCCGGGCCTCCTCGGACTACGAGCAGTACTTC. The gene calls are TRBV19 and TRBJ2-7; D not resolved. Germline V lookup: CDR1 LNHDA, CDR2 SQIVND (reference sequence). Deletions cut 10 bases from V and 3 bases from J, with 19 bases between. The CDR3 has 14 residues.

The genes are TRBV14 and TRBJ2-2, with 12 bases identical to TRBD1. The trim removed 4 bases at V and 4 bases at J, leaving 7 bases unmatched. The CDR3 contains 17 residues. Germline V gives CDR1 SGHDN, CDR2 FVKESK. This chain's CDR3 is CASSRPGQGAGTGELFF. The CDR3 region has the DNA TGTGCCAGCAGCCGGCCGGGACAGGGGGCAGGCACCGGGGAGCTGTTTTTT.

The gene calls are TRBV7-4 and TRBJ2-4; a possible D gene is TRBD1 (6 bases). This CDR3 spans 18 amino acids. V was pared by 4 bases and J by 0 bases, with 19 bases between. CDR1 is SGHVT, CDR2 SQSDAQ, per germline. Written as DNA, the CDR3 is TGTGCCAGCAGCTACTGGGTGGGACAAACTATAGCCAAAAACATTCAGTACTTC. Encoded protein: CASSYWVGQTIAKNIQYF.

V usage is TRBV7-2 and J usage is TRBJ2-2; 7 bases are shared with TRBD2. The V gene's germline CDR1 is SGHTA and CDR2 FQGNSA. V shed 1 base, J shed 1 base, and the junction held 6 bases outside the gene matches. The CDR3 length is 17 residues. For the CDR3, the DNA is TGTGCCAGCAGCTTAGAACGCCTAGCGGTGAACACCGGGGAGCTGTTTTTT. Its protein product is CASSLERLAVNTGELFF.

This chain uses TRBV20-1 with TRBJ2-7; D perhaps matches TRBD2 (5 bases). Deletions cut 3 bases from V and 0 bases from J, with 15 bases between. The CDR3 runs 15 residues. The germline CDR1 and CDR2 sequences are DFQATT and SNEGSKA (reference sequence). The CDR3 bases are TGCAGTGCTAGGGACTGGATCCCGTTCTCCTACGAGCAGTACTTC. This sequence encodes CSARDWIPFSYEQYF.

The chain uses TRBV7-9 and TRBJ1-2, with 8 nucleotides matching TRBD1. Germline V CDR1 and CDR2: SEHNR, FQNEAQ (reference sequence). V lost 5 bases and J lost 4; bases outside the gene matches: 9. The CDR3 runs to 15 residues. The CDR3 region is CASSVDRGARYGYTF. CDR3 coding DNA: TGTGCCAGCAGCGTCGACAGGGGCGCCCGCTATGGCTACACCTTC.

The gene calls are TRBV15 and TRBJ2-1, with 11 bases identical to TRBD2. In germline, CDR1 is LNHNV, CDR2 YYDKDF (reference sequence). The trim removed 5 bases at V and 3 bases at J, leaving 9 bases unmatched. The CDR3 loop spans 17 amino acids. Here the CDR3 reads CATSPRALAGVYNEQFF. CDR3 nucleotides: TGTGCCACCAGCCCCCGAGCACTAGCGGGAGTCTACAATGAGCAGTTCTTC.

This clonotype occurred once. In DNA, the CDR3 is TGTGCCAGCAGCCAAGTCCGCGGGGGGGACTATGGCTACACCTTC. This translates into CASSQVRGGDYGYTF. The rearrangement uses TRBV14 and TRBJ1-2; weak D call: TRBD1 (5 bases). V shed 1 base and J shed 3 bases, with 12 bases lying between them. The CDR3 contains 15 residues. In germline, CDR1 is SGHDN, CDR2 FVKESK.

This sequence joins TRBV28 and TRBJ2-3, with a tentative D call TRBD2 (6 bases). Looked up from germline, CDR1 is MDHEN and CDR2 is SYDVKM. V lost 2 bases and J lost 0, with 15 bases in between. This CDR3 contains 17 residues. The DNA for the CDR3 is TGTGCCAGCAGTTTACTTAGCGGCCCGTCTAGCACAGATACGCAGTATTTT. This sequence encodes CASSLLSGPSSTDTQYF.

The chain has TRBV11-2 and TRBJ2-1, with TRBD2 matching over 7 bases. V lost 1 base and J lost 7; bases outside the gene matches: 10. The CDR3 sequence is 16 residues long. Germline values: CDR1 SGHAT, CDR2 FQNNGV. The CDR3, as DNA: TGTGCCAGCAGCTTAGGACGGGGCGGGAGAGGGAATGAGCAGTTCTTC. This gives the protein CASSLGRGGRGNEQFF.

The CDR3 spells CASTLGQQLYGYTF. The DNA for the CDR3 is TGTGCCAGCACCCTGGGACAGCAACTATATGGCTACACCTTC. The V gene is TRBV12-3 or TRBV12-4, the J gene TRBJ1-2, with TRBD1 identical over 7 bases. The length of the CDR3 is 14 residues. The ends lost 7 bases at V and 5 bases at J; junction bases unmatched: 10.

The chain recombines TRBV28 with TRBJ1-1; D unclear. Germline V gene lookup returns CDR1 MDHEN and CDR2 SYDVKM. The V end lost 6 bases, the J end lost 8 bases, and 13 bases lay between the germline ends. The CDR3 consists of 12 residues. The CDR3 region has the DNA TGTGCCAGCAGCCTCGTGGGAGACGAAGCTTTCTTT. Amino acids: CASSLVGDEAFF.

The chain has TRBV5-5 and TRBJ1-2, with TRBD1 identical over 8 bases. Looked up from germline, CDR1 is SGHKS and CDR2 is YYEKEE (reference sequence). The CDR3 runs to 14 residues. V lost 3 bases, J lost 3 bases, and 4 bases stayed unmatched. This CDR3 reads CASSWQGADYGYTF. The CDR3, as DNA: TGTGCCAGCAGCTGGCAGGGGGCGGACTATGGCTACACCTTC.

The CDR3 coding sequence is TGTGCCAGCAGTTTAGCTGGTCCTCTCATGAACACTGAAGCTTTCTTT. Translation gives CASSLAGPLMNTEAFF. V and J are TRBV28 and TRBJ1-1; D is unresolved. Germline V gene lookup returns CDR1 MDHEN and CDR2 SYDVKM. The CDR3 spans 16 residues. V gave up 2 bases and J gave up 0 bases, with 13 bases separating them.

The J gene is TRBJ2-2, the V gene TRBV4-3; TRBD2 agrees at 10 bases. The CDR3 length is 19 residues. Trimming cost V 0 bases and J 9 bases; bases outside gene matches: 16. CDR1 is LGHNA, CDR2 YSLEER, per germline. The DNA for the CDR3 is TGCGCCAGCAGCCAAGATCTTATGGCAGCAGCGGGAGGGCCCTGGGAGCTGTTTTTT. Residues: CASSQDLMAAAGGPWELFF.

This clonotype was found a few times. The CDR3 nucleotides read TGTGCCAGTAGTAGACTAGCGGGAGCATACAATGAGCAGTTCTTC. Its protein product is CASSRLAGAYNEQFF. This chain connects TRBV19 to TRBJ2-1; 12 bases fit TRBD2. Trimming took 4 bases from V and 4 from J; bases not matched to a gene: 2. This CDR3 spans 15 amino acids. From germline, CDR1 is LNHDA and CDR2 SQIVND (reference sequence).

The chain recombines TRBV20-1 with TRBJ1-5, with D unclear. The CDR3 is 12 amino acids. V lost 6 bases, J lost 2 bases, and 8 bases lay in between. Germline V gene sequence: CDR1 DFQATT, CDR2 SNEGSKA (reference sequence). The CDR3, as DNA: TGCAGTGCCCACGACGGCAATCAGCCCCAGCATTTT. As protein: CSAHDGNQPQHF.

This clonotype has more than one count but fewer than ten. The chain couples TRBV27 to TRBJ1-1; D possibly corresponds to TRBD1 (6 bases). Trimming removed 5 bases from V and 2 bases from J, with 9 bases in between. This CDR3 has 13 amino acids. In germline, CDR1 is MNHEY, CDR2 SMNVEV (reference sequence). CDR3 amino acids: CASSRGANTEAFF. DNA for the CDR3: TGTGCCAGCAGTAGGGGGGCCAACACTGAAGCTTTCTTT.

DNA of the CDR3: TGTGCCAGCAGTTTACTATTACAGGCCACAAGCTACAATGAGCAGTTCTTC. Translating it yields CASSLLLQATSYNEQFF. The rearrangement links TRBV28 to TRBJ2-1; a possible D gene is TRBD1 (5 bases). V lost 2 bases and J 3 bases, leaving 17 bases between the germline ends. The germline V gene has CDR1 MDHEN and CDR2 SYDVKM. This CDR3 comprises 17 residues.

This chain joins TRBV20-1 and TRBJ2-5, with D tentatively TRBD1 or TRBD2 (5 bases each). This CDR3 region has 9 residues. The germline V gene encodes CDR1 DFQATT and CDR2 SNEGSKA (reference sequence). V gave up 5 bases and J gave up 7 bases, with 5 bases separating them. The CDR3 DNA follows: TGCAGTGCTGGGGGGACCCAGTACTTC. This sequence encodes CSAGGTQYF.

The rearrangement links TRBV6-2 or TRBV6-3 to TRBJ2-1; 9 nucleotides match TRBD2. This CDR3 has 16 residues. Germline assignment: CDR1 MNHEY and CDR2 SVGEGT. V was clipped by 3 bases and J by 8 bases; unmatched bases: 11. The CDR3 spells CASSYLALAGSDEQFF. The CDR3 nucleotides read TGTGCCAGCAGTTATCTTGCCCTAGCGGGGTCCGATGAGCAGTTCTTC.

The chain joins TRBV7-9 to TRBJ1-1; unclear D gene. The germline V and J ends were trimmed by 1 base and 6 bases, with 15 bases remaining between them. Germline loops: CDR1 SEHNR, CDR2 FQNEAQ (reference sequence). The CDR3 is made up of 15 amino acids. CDR3 protein: CASSLGRPEIAEAFF. In DNA, the CDR3 is TGTGCCAGCAGCTTAGGCAGGCCGGAGATCGCTGAAGCTTTCTTT.

In this sample, this clonotype turned up once. The junction differs from germline at one of its ends, possibly a read error. The CDR3 DNA follows: TGTGCCGGCAGCTTATCGAATCAGCCCCAGCATTTT. Its translation: CAGSLSNQPQHF. This sequence joins TRBV7-9 and TRBJ1-5; D unclear. The V gene's germline CDR1 is SEHNR and CDR2 FQNEAQ (reference sequence). The CDR3 totals 12 residues.

The V gene is TRBV6-1, the J gene TRBJ2-3; no reliable D call. With 7 bases removed from V and 0 bases from J, the gap between germline ends came to 14 bases. CDR1 is MNHNS, CDR2 SASEGT, per germline. The CDR3 is 15 amino acids. DNA of the CDR3: TGTGCCAGCAAGCCCCCCCACACTAGCACAGATACGCAGTATTTT. Its translation is CASKPPHTSTDTQYF.

The chain couples TRBV3-1 to TRBJ1-4, with 8 positions matching TRBD1. V lost 0 bases to trimming and J lost 4 bases; unmatched junction nucleotides: 4. CDR1 and CDR2 from the germline V gene are LGHDT and YNNKEL (reference sequence). The CDR3 runs 16 residues. Written as DNA, the CDR3 is TGTGCCAGCAGCCAAGATTGGGGACAGGTTAATGAAAAACTGTTTTTT. Its translation: CASSQDWGQVNEKLFF.